What follows are 16 T cell receptor beta chains derived from one specimen sequenced in a study of CXCR3-negative and CXCR3-positive naive CD8 T cells. Via 5' RACE with UMI labels, TRB cDNA libraries were prepared. TCRdb re-called the 5' RACE reads and gives one entry per CDR3 protein, without DNA. The table gives about 150,000 distinct CDR3 sequences; the top ten clones make up over 0.25% of it. Overall study results and limits: Comparison of naive cells showed more hydrophobic TRB CDR3s in CXCR3-positive than in CXCR3-negative naive cells.

No antigens are known for them. Input material: naive CXCR3+ CD8+ T cells from blood. The subset is: CD45RO-CCR7+CD27+CD95- naive CD8+ T cells expressing CXCR3 (TNR3+). These receptors were collected from a human donor in good health. Some clones in this sample may be carry-over from other donors' samples.

The chain links TRBV18 to TRBJ1-1. The CDR3 contains 15 residues. Per germline, CDR1 KGHSH and CDR2 LQKENI. This CDR3 reads CASSPIGLLDTEAFF.

This rearrangement joins TRBV28 to TRBJ2-7; as DNA is missing, the TRBD1 call by TCRdb cannot be tested. CDR3 length: 14 residues. From germline, CDR1 is MDHEN and CDR2 SYDVKM. This CDR3 is CASSFRDPTYEQYF.

V gene TRBV4-1 combines with J gene TRBJ2-1; no DNA is available, so the TRBD2 call from TCRdb remains unchecked. CDR3 length: 19 amino acids. Germline CDR1 MGHRA, CDR2 YSYEKL. CDR3 region: CASSQEPGSGSSPYNEQFF.

The chain employs TRBV5-6 and TRBJ2-5; TCRdb returns TRBD2, unconfirmable since there is no DNA. This CDR3 comprises 16 residues. CDR1 is SGHDT, CDR2 YYEEEE, per germline. The CDR3 loop is CASSLFREEEKETQYF.

The J gene is TRBJ2-3, the V gene TRBV7-9; TCRdb indicates TRBD2, and absent DNA this call remains unverified. There are 16 residues in the CDR3. Germline values: CDR1 SEHNR, CDR2 FQNEAQ (reference sequence). CDR3: CASSPRTSGRADTQYF.

The CDR3: CASTPGIFGDTQYF. The rearrangement uses TRBV12-3 or TRBV12-4 and TRBJ2-3; the TCRdb D gene call, TRBD1, has no DNA to confirm it. CDR3 size: 14 residues.

The V gene is TRBV28, the J gene TRBJ2-7. This CDR3 spans 14 amino acids. Per germline, CDR1 MDHEN and CDR2 SYDVKM. The chain's CDR3 is CASSLLKQHYEQYF.

The chain couples TRBV30 to TRBJ2-1; TCRdb returns TRBD2, unconfirmable since there is no DNA. The CDR3 is made up of 17 amino acids. Germline V lookup: CDR1 GTSNPN, CDR2 SVGIG (reference sequence). The CDR3 sequence is CAWSGLSGASGYNEQFF.

The chain uses TRBV28 and TRBJ2-5; TCRdb reports TRBD1, a call that lacks DNA to check it against. The CDR3 loop spans 14 amino acids. Per germline, CDR1 MDHEN and CDR2 SYDVKM. CDR3 residues: CATDRTHRGKTQYF.

V is TRBV7-8 and J is TRBJ2-1; the D gene TCRdb calls, TRBD2, cannot be checked with no DNA. The germline CDR1 and CDR2 sequences are SGHVS and FQNEAQ. The CDR3 is 17 amino acids. The CDR3 spells CASSMGLAGSSYNEQFF. The whole variable domain, filled in from reference TRBV7-8 and TRBJ2-1, reads GAGVSQSPRYKVAKRGQDVALRCDPISGHVSLFWYQQALGQGPEFLTYFQNEAQLDKSGLPSDRFFAERPEGSVSTLKIQRTQQEDSAVYLCASSMGLAGSSYNEQFFGPGTRLTVL.

The chain carries TRBV7-9 and TRBJ2-1. Germline-derived CDR1 and CDR2 are SEHNR and FQNEAQ (reference sequence). CDR3 size: 15 residues. The CDR3 protein is CASRSSDISYNEQFF.

V gene TRBV7-9 combines with J gene TRBJ2-7; no DNA is available, so the TRBD2 call from TCRdb remains unchecked. Germline V gene lookup returns CDR1 SEHNR and CDR2 FQNEAQ (reference sequence). CDR3 length equals 17 residues. CDR3 sequence: CASSPYLGLAASYEQYF.

The V gene is TRBV6-6, the J gene TRBJ2-7; there is no DNA to check the TCRdb D call of TRBD1. Germline values: CDR1 MNHNY, CDR2 SVGAGI (reference sequence). The CDR3 loop spans 15 amino acids. The CDR3: CASSSQWTGEDEQYF.

The chain uses TRBV28 and TRBJ2-5; the TRBD1 assignment by TCRdb is unverifiable without DNA. Germline lookup yields CDR1 MDHEN and CDR2 SYDVKM. The CDR3 is 17 amino acids. Here the CDR3 reads CASSLNTGGLEGMTQYF.

The chain employs TRBV30 and TRBJ2-1; TCRdb selects TRBD2, and the lack of DNA leaves this call unchecked. CDR1 and CDR2 from the germline V gene are GTSNPN and SVGIG (reference sequence). The CDR3 runs 15 residues. The CDR3 loop reads CAWSVRKRGDNEQFF.

The J gene is TRBJ2-5, the V gene TRBV7-9; the D call from TCRdb, TRBD1, cannot be confirmed without DNA. The CDR3 covers 12 residues. Germline CDR1 reads SEHNR; CDR2 reads FQNEAQ (reference sequence). CDR3 in amino acids: CASRGSQETQYF.